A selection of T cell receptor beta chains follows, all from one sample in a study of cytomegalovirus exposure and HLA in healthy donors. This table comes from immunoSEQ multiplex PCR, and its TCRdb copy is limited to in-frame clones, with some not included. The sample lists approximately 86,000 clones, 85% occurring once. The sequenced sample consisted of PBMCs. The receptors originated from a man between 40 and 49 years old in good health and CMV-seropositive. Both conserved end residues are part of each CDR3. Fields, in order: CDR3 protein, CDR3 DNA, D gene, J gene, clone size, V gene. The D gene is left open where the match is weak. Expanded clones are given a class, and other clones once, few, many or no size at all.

cdr3_aa: CASSPGGPGETQYF
cdr3_nt: TGTGCCAGCAGCCCCGGGGGTCCCGGGGAGACCCAGTACTTC
d_call: .
j_call: TRBJ2-5
clone_size: .
v_call: TRBV7-9

cdr3_aa: CASSLGRGDNYGYTF
cdr3_nt: TGTGCCAGCAGCTTGGGCAGGGGGGATAACTATGGCTACACCTTC
d_call: TRBD1
j_call: TRBJ1-2
clone_size: .
v_call: TRBV7-9

cdr3_aa: CASSETGAGELFF
cdr3_nt: TGTGCCAGCAGTGAAACGGGGGCCGGGGAGCTGTTTTTT
d_call: .
j_call: TRBJ2-2
clone_size: .
v_call: TRBV2

cdr3_aa: CASSQSSSGGAFEQFF
cdr3_nt: TGTGCCAGCAGCCAATCTTCCAGCGGGGGGGCCTTTGAGCAGTTCTTC
d_call: TRBD2
j_call: TRBJ2-1
clone_size: .
v_call: TRBV16

cdr3_aa: CASSLGRNTEAFF
cdr3_nt: TGTGCCAGCAGCTTGGGCAGGAACACTGAAGCTTTCTTT
d_call: .
j_call: TRBJ1-1
clone_size: .
v_call: TRBV7-6

cdr3_aa: CATARGLDTDTQYF
cdr3_nt: TGTGCCACCGCTAGGGGTTTGGACACAGATACGCAGTATTTT
d_call: .
j_call: TRBJ2-3
clone_size: .
v_call: TRBV19

cdr3_aa: CASSPWAGQGGNSPLHF
cdr3_nt: TGTGCCAGCAGCCCCTGGGCGGGACAGGGTGGCAATTCACCCCTCCACTTT
d_call: TRBD1
j_call: TRBJ1-6
clone_size: .
v_call: TRBV28

cdr3_aa: CASSERGGEQYF
cdr3_nt: TGTGCCAGCAGTGAAAGGGGGGGCGAGCAGTACTTC
d_call: .
j_call: TRBJ2-7
clone_size: once
v_call: TRBV25-1

cdr3_aa: CASSRLRGNTIYF
cdr3_nt: TGTGCCAGCAGCCGGTTGAGGGGAAACACCATATATTTT
d_call: .
j_call: TRBJ1-3
clone_size: .
v_call: TRBV28

cdr3_aa: CASSPRDSPNTGELFF
cdr3_nt: TGTGCCAGCAGCCCCCGGGACAGTCCAAACACCGGGGAGCTGTTTTTT
d_call: TRBD1
j_call: TRBJ2-2
clone_size: .
v_call: TRBV11-3

cdr3_aa: CASRSAGTAVTYEQYF
cdr3_nt: TGCGCCAGCAGATCCGCCGGGACAGCAGTTACCTACGAGCAGTACTTC
d_call: TRBD1
j_call: TRBJ2-7
clone_size: .
v_call: TRBV5-1

cdr3_aa: CASSLVGQSQDNEQFF
cdr3_nt: TGTGCCAGCAGCTTAGTGGGGCAGAGCCAAGACAATGAGCAGTTCTTC
d_call: .
j_call: TRBJ2-1
clone_size: once
v_call: TRBV7-2

cdr3_aa: CALGRGQNEPGNTIYF
cdr3_nt: TGTGCCTTGGGACGTGGACAGAATGAGCCTGGAAACACCATATATTTT
d_call: .
j_call: TRBJ1-3
clone_size: few
v_call: TRBV30

cdr3_aa: CATTSRLGADTQYF
cdr3_nt: TGTGCCACGACATCCCGACTAGGTGCGGATACGCAGTATTTT
d_call: .
j_call: TRBJ2-3
clone_size: .
v_call: TRBV6-1

cdr3_aa: CASSKTGIYGYTF
cdr3_nt: TGTGCCAGCAGTAAGACAGGGATCTATGGCTACACCTTC
d_call: TRBD1
j_call: TRBJ1-2
clone_size: .
v_call: TRBV27

cdr3_aa: CASSLAPGGSGELFF
cdr3_nt: TGTGCCAGCAGCTTAGCGCCGGGGGGCTCCGGGGAGCTGTTTTTT
d_call: .
j_call: TRBJ2-2
clone_size: .
v_call: TRBV7-6

cdr3_aa: CASRAQGRADTQYF
cdr3_nt: TGCGCCAGCAGAGCCCAGGGGAGGGCAGATACGCAGTATTTT
d_call: .
j_call: TRBJ2-3
clone_size: .
v_call: TRBV5-1

cdr3_aa: CASSWGGDEKLFF
cdr3_nt: TGTGCCAGCAGTTGGGGCGGTGATGAAAAACTGTTTTTT
d_call: .
j_call: TRBJ1-4
clone_size: .
v_call: TRBV27

cdr3_aa: CASSLEGRGETQYF
cdr3_nt: TGCGCCAGCAGCTTGGAGGGGCGGGGAGAGACCCAGTACTTC
d_call: .
j_call: TRBJ2-5
clone_size: .
v_call: TRBV5-1